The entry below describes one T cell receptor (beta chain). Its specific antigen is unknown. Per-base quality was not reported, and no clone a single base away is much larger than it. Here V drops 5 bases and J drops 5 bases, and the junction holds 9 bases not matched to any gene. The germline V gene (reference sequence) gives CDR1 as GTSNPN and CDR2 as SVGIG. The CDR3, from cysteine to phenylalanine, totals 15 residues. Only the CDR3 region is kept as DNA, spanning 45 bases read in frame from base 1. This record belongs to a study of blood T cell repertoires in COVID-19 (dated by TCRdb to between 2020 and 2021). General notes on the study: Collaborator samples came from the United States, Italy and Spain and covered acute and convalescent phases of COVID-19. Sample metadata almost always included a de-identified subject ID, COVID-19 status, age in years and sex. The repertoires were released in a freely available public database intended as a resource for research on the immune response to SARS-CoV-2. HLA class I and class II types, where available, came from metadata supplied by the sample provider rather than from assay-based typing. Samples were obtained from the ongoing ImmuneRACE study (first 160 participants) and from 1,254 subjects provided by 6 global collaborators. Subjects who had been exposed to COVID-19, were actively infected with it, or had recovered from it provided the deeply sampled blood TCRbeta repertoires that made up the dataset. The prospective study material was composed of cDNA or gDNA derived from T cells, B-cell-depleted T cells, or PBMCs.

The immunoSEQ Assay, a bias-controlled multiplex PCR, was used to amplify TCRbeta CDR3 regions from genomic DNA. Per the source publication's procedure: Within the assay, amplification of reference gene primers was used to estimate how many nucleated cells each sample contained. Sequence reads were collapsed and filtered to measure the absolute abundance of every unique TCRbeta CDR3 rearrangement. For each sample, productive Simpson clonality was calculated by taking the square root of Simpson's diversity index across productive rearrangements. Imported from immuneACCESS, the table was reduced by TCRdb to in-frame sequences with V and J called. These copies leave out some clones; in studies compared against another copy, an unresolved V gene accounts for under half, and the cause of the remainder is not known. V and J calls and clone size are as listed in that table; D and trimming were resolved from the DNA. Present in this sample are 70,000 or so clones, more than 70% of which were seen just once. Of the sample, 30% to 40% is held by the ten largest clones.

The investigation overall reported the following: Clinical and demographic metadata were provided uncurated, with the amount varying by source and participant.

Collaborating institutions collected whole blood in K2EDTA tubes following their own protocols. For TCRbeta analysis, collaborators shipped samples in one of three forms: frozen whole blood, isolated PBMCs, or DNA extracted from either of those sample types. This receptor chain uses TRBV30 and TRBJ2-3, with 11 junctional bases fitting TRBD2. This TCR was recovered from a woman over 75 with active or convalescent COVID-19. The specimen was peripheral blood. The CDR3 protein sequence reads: CAWGLAGGTRDTQYF. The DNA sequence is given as TGTGCCTGGGGGCTAGCGGGGGGAACCCGAGATACGCAGTATTTT.